This T cell receptor (beta chain) was retrieved from a study of human T cells and chemical hapten exposure. About the study: Patch tests containing 0.01% DPC, applied to the upper back, were read at 6 days.

Study-wide results and caveats: Expanded TCRs showed more large CDR3 clusters than pre-sensitization or healthy control sets.

The time point is: patch test 1, 2 weeks after DPC sensitization. Sample treatment: therapeutic diphenylcyclopropenone sensitization with weekly scalp DPC. Participating donors were patients with alopecia, aged 18 to 70 years, considered appropriate candidates for DPC. Library preparation tagged each individual cDNA molecule with a unique molecular identifier. TCRdb passed the RACE reads through MiXCR, listing each CDR3 protein once. The top ten hold less than 10% of the sample, which has 340,000 or so distinct CDR3 sequences, around 7% seen once. A word on this clonotype: Its antigen is not known.

The length of the CDR3 is 16 residues. Germline assignment: CDR1 MNHEY and CDR2 SMNVEV (reference sequence). V was pared by 7 bases and J by 0 bases, with 11 bases of the junction left unmatched. The specimen comprised whole blood, sampled in connection with sensitization to the hapten diphenylcyclopropenone (DPC). The sequence derives from a woman aged 18-30 years with alopecia areata. Some clones in this sample may be carry-over from other donors' samples. The chain links TRBV27 to TRBJ2-7, with 8 bases aligning to TRBD1. The CDR3 protein is CASKLDRGGSSYEQYF. As DNA, the CDR3 is TGTGCCAGCAAACTAGACAGGGGTGGATCCTCCTACGAGCAGTACTTC.